Listed below are T cell receptor beta chains from one sample, sequenced in a study of blood T cell repertoires in COVID-19. TCRdb's copy holds only in-frame clones and misses some; the assay was immunoSEQ multiplex PCR. Seen here are more than 10,000 clones, about 90% observed once, and the top ten hold roughly a tenth. Sequences were obtained from peripheral blood. Every receptor here comes from a human donor in a cohort sampled during active COVID-19. CDR3s include the opening cysteine and the closing phenylalanine or tryptophan. Fields, in order: clone size, D gene, V gene, J gene, CDR3 protein, CDR3 DNA. D genes are given only for firm matches. Size is stated for part of the rows, as once, few or many counts, or as a class when the clone is expanded.

size: .; D: .; V: TRBV6-5; J: TRBJ1-5; CDR3: CASRLGQKGQPQHF; DNA: TGTGCCAGCAGGCTCGGACAGAAGGGTCAGCCCCAGCATTTT
size: .; D: TRBD1; V: TRBV10-3; J: TRBJ1-2; CDR3: CAISAGTGGVGYTF; DNA: TGTGCCATCAGTGCGGGGACAGGGGGCGTTGGCTACACCTTC
size: .; D: TRBD1; V: TRBV2; J: TRBJ1-2; CDR3: CASVRDRVGLEGGYTF; DNA: TGTGCCAGCGTTCGGGACAGGGTTGGTCTAGAAGGCGGCTACACCTTC
size: .; D: .; V: TRBV7-7; J: TRBJ1-3; CDR3: CASSPVSGGSGNTIYF; DNA: TGTGCTAGCAGCCCGGTGTCCGGCGGAAGTGGAAACACCATATATTTT
size: .; D: .; V: TRBV24-1; J: TRBJ2-1; CDR3: CATSDSRRGHNEQFF; DNA: TGTGCCACCAGTGATTCCCGGCGGGGACACAATGAGCAGTTCTTC
size: once; D: .; V: TRBV11-2; J: TRBJ2-3; CDR3: CASSSIDTQYF; DNA: TGTGCCAGCAGCTCCATAGATACGCAGTATTTT
size: once; D: TRBD1; V: TRBV5-4; J: TRBJ1-2; CDR3: CASSSPDRGYGYTF; DNA: TGTGCCAGCAGCTCACCCGACAGGGGCTATGGCTACACCTTC
size: .; D: .; V: TRBV12-5; J: TRBJ2-2; CDR3: CASGLQRVLDTGELFF; DNA: TGTGCTAGTGGTTTGCAGAGGGTATTGGACACCGGGGAGCTGTTTTTT
size: .; D: .; V: TRBV5-1; J: TRBJ2-3; CDR3: CASSWGGMSLTDTQYF; DNA: TGCGCCAGCAGCTGGGGAGGTATGTCTTTGACAGATACGCAGTATTTT
size: .; D: .; V: TRBV7-9; J: TRBJ1-5; CDR3: CASSQGTTFYSNQPQHF; DNA: TGTGCCAGCAGCCAGGGGACGACGTTCTATAGCAATCAGCCCCAGCATTTT
size: .; D: .; V: TRBV28; J: TRBJ1-3; CDR3: CASSGPGGGNTIYF; DNA: TGTGCCAGCAGCGGACCGGGGGGTGGAAACACCATATATTTT
size: .; D: .; V: TRBV19; J: TRBJ1-5; CDR3: CASSTDSLNQPQHF; DNA: TGTGCCAGTAGTACTGACAGCCTCAATCAGCCCCAGCATTTT
size: .; D: .; V: TRBV2; J: TRBJ1-2; CDR3: CASSAPAANYGYTF; DNA: TGTGCCAGCAGCGCCCCCGCCGCGAACTATGGCTACACCTTC
size: few; D: TRBD1; V: TRBV5-6; J: TRBJ1-1; CDR3: CASSGQGWTEAFF; DNA: TGTGCCAGCAGCGGACAGGGTTGGACTGAAGCTTTCTTT
size: .; D: TRBD1; V: TRBV29-1; J: TRBJ2-5; CDR3: CSVLTGGQETQYF; DNA: TGCAGCGTTTTGACAGGGGGCCAAGAGACCCAGTACTTC
size: .; D: .; V: TRBV4-1; J: TRBJ2-2; CDR3: CASSQVGASNTGELFF; DNA: TGCGCCAGCAGCCAAGTCGGAGCCTCGAACACCGGGGAGCTGTTTTTT
size: .; D: TRBD2; V: TRBV5-1; J: TRBJ2-3; CDR3: CASSWGTSGGGDTQYF; DNA: TGCGCCAGCAGCTGGGGGACTAGCGGGGGTGGGGATACGCAGTATTTT
size: .; D: .; V: TRBV7-9; J: TRBJ1-2; CDR3: CASSLGGGNWYGYTF; DNA: TGTGCCAGCAGCTTAGGAGGCGGGAATTGGTATGGCTACACCTTC
size: .; D: .; V: TRBV20-1; J: TRBJ1-3; CDR3: CSASRTMGNTIYF; DNA: TGCAGTGCTAGTAGGACAATGGGAAACACCATATATTTT
size: .; D: TRBD1; V: TRBV7-9; J: TRBJ1-2; CDR3: CASSWDSYGYTF; DNA: TGTGCCAGCAGCTGGGACAGCTATGGCTACACCTTC
size: .; D: .; V: TRBV5-6; J: TRBJ2-7; CDR3: CASMLYGAEQYF; DNA: TGTGCCAGCATGCTTTATGGGGCCGAGCAGTACTTC
size: .; D: TRBD1; V: TRBV6-6; J: TRBJ2-7; CDR3: CASSTGDRALSYEQYF; DNA: TGTGCCAGCAGCACCGGTGACAGGGCCCTCTCCTACGAGCAGTACTTC
size: .; D: .; V: TRBV2; J: TRBJ1-4; CDR3: CASRRLATNEKLFF; DNA: TGTGCCAGCAGGCGACTAGCAACTAATGAAAAACTGTTTTTT
size: .; D: TRBD1; V: TRBV19; J: TRBJ1-5; CDR3: CASSIRDSSLQPQHF; DNA: TGTGCCAGTAGTATCCGGGACAGTTCCCTTCAGCCCCAGCATTTT
size: .; D: .; V: TRBV7-3; J: TRBJ1-4; CDR3: CASSWGPFINEKLFF; DNA: TGTGCCAGCAGCTGGGGCCCTTTCATTAATGAAAAACTGTTTTTT
size: once; D: .; V: TRBV5-6; J: TRBJ2-3; CDR3: CASSPGDTQYF; DNA: TGTGCCAGCAGCCCCGGGGATACGCAGTATTTT
size: once; D: .; V: TRBV12-3/TRBV12-4; J: TRBJ2-7; CDR3: CASSAGHHEQYF; DNA: TGTGCCAGCAGTGCTGGACATCACGAGCAGTACTTC
size: hyperexpanded; D: .; V: TRBV28; J: TRBJ2-7; CDR3: CASSWAGYEQYF; DNA: TGTGCCAGCAGTTGGGCGGGCTACGAGCAGTACTTC
size: .; D: .; V: TRBV2; J: TRBJ1-1; CDR3: CASMGQMNTEAFF; DNA: TGTGCCAGCATGGGGCAGATGAACACTGAAGCTTTCTTT
size: .; D: .; V: TRBV30; J: TRBJ1-3; CDR3: CAWTRGSGNTIYF; DNA: TGTGCCTGGACTAGGGGCTCTGGAAACACCATATATTTT
size: .; D: TRBD2; V: TRBV19; J: TRBJ2-3; CDR3: CASSIAGGGGADTQYF; DNA: TGTGCCAGTAGTATCGCGGGCGGGGGGGGAGCAGATACGCAGTATTTT
size: once; D: .; V: TRBV10-1; J: TRBJ1-1; CDR3: CASGSRGTEAFF; DNA: TGCGCCAGCGGGAGCAGGGGCACTGAAGCTTTCTTT
size: .; D: .; V: TRBV25-1; J: TRBJ1-1; CDR3: CASSRVGALGTEAFF; DNA: TGTGCCAGCAGTCGCGTGGGGGCCTTGGGCACTGAAGCTTTCTTT